These 24 T cell receptor beta chains originate from one sample sequenced in a study of T cell responses to AZD1222 COVID-19 vaccine. Data came from immunoSEQ multiplex PCR; TCRdb stores just in-frame clones and leaves some out. The sample yields fewer than 100,000 clones, 90% seen once. This sample comprised peripheral blood, obtained 28 days after the second AZD1222 dose. These receptors came from an adult who received the AZD1222 COVID-19 vaccine.

V is TRBV10-3 and J is TRBJ2-3; 7 nucleotides align to TRBD1. This CDR3 comprises 13 residues. V trimming: 10 bases; J trimming: 1 base; junction bases outside the gene matches: 5. Per the germline V gene, CDR1 is ENHRY and CDR2 is SYGVKD. The CDR3 sequence: CATGQGGTDTQYF. The CDR3, as DNA: TGTGCCACTGGCCAGGGGGGCACAGATACGCAGTATTTT.

The CDR3 sequence is CASSLAGANSNEQFF. CDR3 in DNA: TGTGCCAGCAGTCTAGCGGGAGCAAATAGCAATGAGCAGTTCTTC. V usage is TRBV6-2 or TRBV6-3 and J usage is TRBJ2-1; 10 bases map to TRBD2. The CDR3 covers 15 residues. CDR1 is MNHEY, CDR2 SVGEGT, per germline. V lost 5 bases and J lost 6; bases outside the gene matches: 7.

This rearrangement joins TRBV10-3 to TRBJ1-2, with D unresolved. Germline V lookup: CDR1 ENHRY, CDR2 SYGVKD. The CDR3 is made up of 14 amino acids. V was pared by 2 bases and J by 0 bases, with 7 bases between. The CDR3, as DNA: TGTGCCATCAGTGAGGTCGGATCTAACTATGGCTACACCTTC. This codes for CAISEVGSNYGYTF.

This clone was detected a few times. The chain carries TRBV7-8 and TRBJ2-7, with D possibly matching TRBD2 (6 bases). Trimming stripped 8 bases from V and 1 base from J, with 18 bases between. Germline V CDR1 and CDR2: SGHVS, FQNEAQ. CDR3 length equals 15 residues. Here the CDR3 reads CASPPRGTGSYEQYF. CDR3 DNA: TGTGCCAGCCCACCCCGGGGGACGGGGTCCTACGAGCAGTACTTC.

V and J are TRBV25-1 and TRBJ1-5, with unresolved D. V was cut by 2 bases and J by 4 bases, with 9 bases left in between. Germline CDR1 is MGHDK and CDR2 is SYGVNS. This CDR3 spans 14 amino acids. This CDR3 reads CASSEGSPNQPQHF. As DNA, the CDR3 is TGTGCCAGCAGTGAAGGGTCACCTAATCAGCCCCAGCATTTT.

The genes are TRBV5-1 and TRBJ1-5; tentative D call: TRBD1 (6 bases). The CDR3 loop spans 13 amino acids. Germline-derived CDR1 and CDR2 are SGHRS and YFSETQ. V shed 2 bases and J shed 6 bases, with 9 bases lying between them. The CDR3 DNA sequence: TGCGCCAGCAGCTTCCGGGGGCCTCAGCCCCAGCATTTT. Residues: CASSFRGPQPQHF.

The J gene is TRBJ2-3, the V gene TRBV28; the D gene is possibly TRBD2 (6 bases). The V and J ends lost 4 bases and 8 bases respectively, with 10 bases between them. The germline V gene has CDR1 MDHEN and CDR2 SYDVKM. The length of the CDR3 is 12 residues. The CDR3 is CASSSTRSTQYF. Written as DNA, the CDR3 is TGTGCCAGCAGTTCGACTAGGAGTACGCAGTATTTT.

DNA for the CDR3: TGTGCCAGCAGTTTGGTGAATCAGCCCCAGCATTTT. Protein sequence: CASSLVNQPQHF. The V and J genes are TRBV12-3 or TRBV12-4 and TRBJ1-5; D is uncertain. V lost 3 bases and J lost 4, with 4 bases in between. The CDR3 has 12 residues.

The rearrangement links TRBV5-1 to TRBJ2-7; the D gene is possibly TRBD1 (5 bases). The V end was cut by 4 bases, the J end by 5 bases, with 16 bases between. The CDR3 runs to 14 residues. Germline V gene data show CDR1 as SGHRS and CDR2 as YFSETQ. In DNA form, the CDR3 reads TGCGCCAGCAGCCATGGACAAAAGGTAAACGAGCAGTACTTC. As protein: CASSHGQKVNEQYF.

The rearrangement links TRBV7-2 to TRBJ2-1; no reliable D call. V lost 1 base to trimming and J lost 7 bases, with 11 bases between them. The CDR3 is 14 residues long. CDR1 is SGHTA and CDR2 is FQGNSA in the germline V gene. CDR3 DNA: TGTGCCAGCAGCTTAGGGTTAAGGAGAAATGAGCAGTTCTTC. Amino acid sequence: CASSLGLRRNEQFF.

V gene TRBV6-5 combines with J gene TRBJ1-3; D gene unclear. Trimming removed 0 bases from V and 1 base from J, with 7 bases in between. The CDR3 totals 15 residues. Germline V gene sequence: CDR1 MNHEY, CDR2 SVGAGI. This chain's CDR3 is CASSYSSVSGNTIYF. The CDR3 nucleotides read TGTGCCAGCAGTTACTCGAGCGTTTCTGGAAACACCATATATTTT.

This chain uses TRBV21-1 with TRBJ1-6; TRBD1, the table's D call, was not compared with the DNA. TRBV21-1 is designated a pseudogene. The CDR3 extends over 16 amino acids. The CDR3 sequence is CASSVRDTVRGSPLHF. The CDR3 bases are TGTGCCAGCAGCGTCCGGGACACCGTAAGAGGTTCACCCCTCCACTTT.

V usage is TRBV24-1 and J usage is TRBJ2-5; D is possibly TRBD2 (5 bases). Germline loops: CDR1 KGHDR, CDR2 SFDVKD. The CDR3 is 18 residues long. V lost 0 bases, J lost 5 bases, and 21 bases lay in between. CDR3 nucleotides: TGTGCCACCAGTGATTTGCCTGGTCGGACTGAGAGACGCGAGACCCAGTACTTC. It is translated as CATSDLPGRTERRETQYF.

The V and J genes are TRBV6-5 and TRBJ1-4, with D uncertain. Germline V gene lookup returns CDR1 MNHEY and CDR2 SVGAGI. V lost 0 bases, J lost 8 bases, and 16 bases lay in between. The CDR3 is made up of 16 amino acids. The CDR3 loop is CASSYSTGASSEKLFF. CDR3 DNA: TGTGCCAGCAGTTACTCAACGGGTGCTTCTTCGGAAAAACTGTTTTTT.

The rearrangement uses TRBV6-5 and TRBJ1-5, with 7 bases identical to TRBD1. V shed 6 bases, J shed 3 bases, and the junction held 8 bases outside the gene matches. The germline V gene has CDR1 MNHEY and CDR2 SVGAGI. This CDR3 is 15 amino acids long. The CDR3 here is CASRNLDRANQPQHF. The CDR3 nucleotides read TGTGCCAGCAGGAATTTAGACAGGGCCAATCAGCCCCAGCATTTT.

Only a few counts were recorded for this clone. This chain links TRBV6-6 with TRBJ1-5; 8 bases match TRBD1. The CDR3 runs 14 residues. CDR1 is MNHNY, CDR2 SVGAGI, per germline (reference sequence). V gave up 5 bases and J gave up 7 bases; unmatched junction bases: 7. In nucleotides, the CDR3 is TGTGCCAGCAGTCTTGGACAGGGCGTACAGCCCCAGCATTTT. It yields the protein CASSLGQGVQPQHF.

The V gene is TRBV4-1, the J gene TRBJ1-2; no clear D. Between the trimmed V and J ends, which lost 4 bases and 4 bases, there was a span of 13 bases. Germline CDR1 and CDR2: MGHRA and YSYEKL. This CDR3 contains 14 residues. CDR3 protein: CASSRPEGGYGYTF. The DNA of the CDR3 is TGCGCCAGCAGCCGCCCAGAGGGTGGCTATGGCTACACCTTC.

This chain links TRBV3-1 (or the pseudogene TRBV3-2) with TRBJ1-6, with TRBD1 matching over 8 bases. Trimming at V came to 1 base and at J to 12 bases, leaving 5 bases not matched to a gene. Germline V gives CDR1 LGHDT, CDR2 YNNKEL (reference sequence). The length of the CDR3 is 14 residues. CDR3 residues: CASSQGTGFQPLHF. The CDR3 coding sequence is TGTGCCAGCAGCCAAGGGACAGGGTTTCAACCCCTCCACTTT.

In this sample, this clone turned up once. The chain carries TRBV7-2 and TRBJ2-5; D possibly corresponds to TRBD2 (6 bases). Deletions cut 5 bases from V and 3 bases from J, with 16 bases between. Germline V CDR1 and CDR2: SGHTA, FQGNSA. This CDR3 is 15 amino acids long. DNA for the CDR3: TGTGCCAGCAGCCCCGCGCTCGGGGGTAAAGAGACCCAGTACTTC. Translating it yields CASSPALGGKETQYF.

This rearrangement joins TRBV27 to TRBJ2-3; 12 positions agree with TRBD2. The CDR3 is made up of 14 amino acids. Germline V lookup: CDR1 MNHEY, CDR2 SMNVEV (reference sequence). J lost 4 bases, V lost 6 bases, and 2 bases had no gene match. The DNA of the CDR3 is TGTGCCAGCAGACTAGCGGGGGGATCAGATACGCAGTATTTT. This gives the protein CASRLAGGSDTQYF.

This clone appeared a single time. V and J are TRBV28 and TRBJ1-4, with 7 nucleotides matching TRBD1. Trimming removed 6 bases from V and 9 bases from J; junction bases left unmatched: 4. The CDR3 is 12 residues long. The germline gives CDR1 MDHEN, CDR2 SYDVKM. In nucleotides, the CDR3 is TGTGCCAGCAGGCCGGGACAGCAAAAACTGTTTTTT. Translated: CASRPGQQKLFF.

This chain uses TRBV7-3 with TRBJ1-2; D uncertain. The length of the CDR3 is 17 residues. Germline V lookup: CDR1 SGHTA, CDR2 FQGTGA. With 4 bases removed from V and 1 base from J, the gap between germline ends came to 19 bases. CDR3 region: CASSSHGRSRLNYGYTF. The DNA for the CDR3 is TGTGCCAGCAGCTCCCACGGACGGAGTAGACTTAACTATGGCTACACCTTC. Drawing the rest from reference TRBV7-3 and TRBJ1-2, the complete variable domain is GAGVSQTPSNKVTEKGKYVELRCDPISGHTALYWYRQSLGQGPEFLIYFQGTGAADDSGLPNDRFFAVRPEGSVSTLKIQRTERGDSAVYLCASSSHGRSRLNYGYTFGSGTRLTVV.

The chain uses TRBV28 and TRBJ2-1; the match to TRBD1 covers 7 bases. The CDR3 extends over 13 amino acids. CDR1 MDHEN and CDR2 SYDVKM come from the germline V gene. After removal of 6 bases from V and 2 bases from J, the junction contained 1 base not matched to a gene. The CDR3 nucleotides are TGTGCCAGCAGGGGGACAGCCTACAATGAGCAGTTCTTC. Amino acids: CASRGTAYNEQFF.

The rearrangement links TRBV2 to TRBJ1-1; D gene uncertain. Germline V gene sequence: CDR1 SNHLY, CDR2 FYNNEI. The CDR3 contains 12 residues. V dropped 7 bases and J dropped 1 base, with 7 bases sitting between them. The CDR3 DNA follows: TGTGCCAGCATCCAGGAGAACACTGAAGCTTTCTTT. It specifies CASIQENTEAFF.